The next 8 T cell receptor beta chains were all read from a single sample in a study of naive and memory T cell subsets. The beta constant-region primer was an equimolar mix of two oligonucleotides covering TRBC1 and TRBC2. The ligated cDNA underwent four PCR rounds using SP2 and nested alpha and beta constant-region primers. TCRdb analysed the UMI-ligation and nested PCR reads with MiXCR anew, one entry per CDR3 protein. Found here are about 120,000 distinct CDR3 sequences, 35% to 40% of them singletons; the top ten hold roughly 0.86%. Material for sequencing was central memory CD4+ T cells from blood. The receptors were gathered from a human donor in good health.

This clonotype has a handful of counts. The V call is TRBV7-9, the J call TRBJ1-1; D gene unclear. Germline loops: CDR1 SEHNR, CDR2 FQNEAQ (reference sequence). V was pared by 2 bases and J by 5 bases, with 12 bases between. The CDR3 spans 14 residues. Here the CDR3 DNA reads TGTGCCAGCAGCTTACGCGACACGGATACTGAAGCTTTCTTT. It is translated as CASSLRDTDTEAFF.

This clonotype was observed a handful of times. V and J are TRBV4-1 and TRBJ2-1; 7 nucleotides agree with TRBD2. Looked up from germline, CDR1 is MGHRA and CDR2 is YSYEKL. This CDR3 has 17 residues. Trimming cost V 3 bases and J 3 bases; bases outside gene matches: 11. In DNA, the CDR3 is TGCGCCAGCAGCCAGACAAGCAATAGCGGGTTCTACAATGAGCAGTTCTTC. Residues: CASSQTSNSGFYNEQFF.

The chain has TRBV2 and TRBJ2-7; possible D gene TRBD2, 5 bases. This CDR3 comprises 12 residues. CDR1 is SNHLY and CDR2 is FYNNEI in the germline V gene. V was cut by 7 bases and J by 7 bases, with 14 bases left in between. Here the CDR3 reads CASTRGPWEQYF. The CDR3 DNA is TGTGCCAGCACCCGAGGGCCGTGGGAGCAGTACTTC.

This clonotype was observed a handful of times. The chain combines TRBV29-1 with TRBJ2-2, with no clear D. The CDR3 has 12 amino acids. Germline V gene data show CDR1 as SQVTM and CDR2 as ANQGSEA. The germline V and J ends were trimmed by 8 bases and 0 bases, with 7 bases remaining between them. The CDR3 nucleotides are TGCAGCACCAAGACGAACACCGGGGAGCTGTTTTTT. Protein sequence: CSTKTNTGELFF.

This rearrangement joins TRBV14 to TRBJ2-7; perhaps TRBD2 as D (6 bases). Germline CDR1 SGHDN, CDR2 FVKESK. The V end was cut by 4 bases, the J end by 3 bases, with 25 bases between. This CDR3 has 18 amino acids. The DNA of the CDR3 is TGTGCCAGCAGCCCCCAGAGGGGCCGAGCGGGTGTAAACTACGAGCAGTACTTC. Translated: CASSPQRGRAGVNYEQYF.

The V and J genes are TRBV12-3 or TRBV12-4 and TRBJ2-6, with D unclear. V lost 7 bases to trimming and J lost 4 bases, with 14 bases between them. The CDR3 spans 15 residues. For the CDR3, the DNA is TGTGCCAGCACCGAATGGTCTCCGGGGGCCAACGTCCTGACTTTC. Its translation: CASTEWSPGANVLTF.

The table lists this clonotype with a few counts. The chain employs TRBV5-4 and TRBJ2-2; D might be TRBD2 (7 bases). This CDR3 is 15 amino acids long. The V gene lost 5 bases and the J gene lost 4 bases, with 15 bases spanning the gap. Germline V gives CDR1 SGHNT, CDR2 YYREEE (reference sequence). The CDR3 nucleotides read TGTGCCAGCAGGTTCGGGGGGCTTTCCACCGGGGAGCTGTTTTTT. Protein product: CASRFGGLSTGELFF.

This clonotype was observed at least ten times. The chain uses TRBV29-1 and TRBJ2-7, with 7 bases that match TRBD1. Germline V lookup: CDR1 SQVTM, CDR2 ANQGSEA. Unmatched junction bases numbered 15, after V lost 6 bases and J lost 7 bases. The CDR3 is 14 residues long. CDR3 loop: CSVLTRQGVWEQYF. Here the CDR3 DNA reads TGCAGCGTCCTTACCCGGCAGGGGGTTTGGGAGCAGTACTTC.